The clone carrying this T cell receptor beta chain appeared once. No antigen is known for it. Assay: immunoSEQ multiplex PCR; the TCRdb copy retains only in-frame clones and omits some. This table holds about 45,000 clones, roughly 93% found once. The data originate from a study of OX40 agonist ivuxolimab in advanced cancers. Study background: Partial responses were achieved by three patients: one hepatocellular carcinoma, two cutaneous melanoma. Study-wide findings and caveats: The study observed clonal expansion of CD4+ and CD8+ blood T cells by week 6 at 0.1 to 3.0 mg/kg.

No patient had autoimmune disease or received systemic immunosuppression. Blood got drawn at baseline, again on cycle 4 day 1, and then on cycle 7 day 1. Germline trimming cut 6 bases from V and 11 bases from J; bases unmatched to any gene: 12. This CDR3 is 13 amino acids long. CDR1 is MNHEY, CDR2 SVGAGI, per germline. Specimen: CD4+ or CD8+ T cells sorted from blood, collected in a trial of the OX40 agonist ivuxolimab. The sequence was obtained from an adult with an advanced solid tumor such as melanoma, head and neck, liver or kidney cancer. The chain links TRBV6-5 to TRBJ1-2; 7 bases map to TRBD1. The CDR3 reads CASSPGSTGPYTF. The CDR3 DNA sequence: TGTGCCAGCAGCCCAGGCTCGACAGGGCCATACACCTTC.